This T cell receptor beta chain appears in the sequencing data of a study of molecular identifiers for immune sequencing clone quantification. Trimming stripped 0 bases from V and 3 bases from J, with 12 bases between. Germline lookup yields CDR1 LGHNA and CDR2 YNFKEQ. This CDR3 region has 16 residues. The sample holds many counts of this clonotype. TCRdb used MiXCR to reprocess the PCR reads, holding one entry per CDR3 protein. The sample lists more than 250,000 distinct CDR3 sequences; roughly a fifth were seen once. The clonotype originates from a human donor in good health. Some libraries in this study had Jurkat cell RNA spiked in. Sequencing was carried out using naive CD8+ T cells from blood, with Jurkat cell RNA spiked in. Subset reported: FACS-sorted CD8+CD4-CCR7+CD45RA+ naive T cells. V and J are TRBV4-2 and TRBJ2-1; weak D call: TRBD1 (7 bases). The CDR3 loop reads CASSQESGGFYNEQFF. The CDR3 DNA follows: TGTGCCAGCAGCCAAGAATCAGGGGGGTTCTACAATGAGCAGTTCTTC.